This T cell receptor (beta chain) was found in a study of shared clonotypes between healthy human individuals. Study outcomes and limitations: Clonotype sharing levels among donors were expected to vary with sequencing depth. The donor pool, a small one, limited the genetic and exposure-history diversity represented.

Assay execution took place at the deep level. Data came from immunoSEQ multiplex PCR; TCRdb stores just in-frame clones and leaves some out. Of millions of clones listed, 90% to 95% were seen once; the top ten hold under 2%. Selected positively for CCR7 and CD45RO-negative, naive CD8 cells excluded terminally differentiated effector memory CD45RA+ cells. A word on this clone: Its cognate antigen is unknown.

CDR3 size: 16 residues. Germline assignment: CDR1 SGDLS and CDR2 YYNGEE. The germline V and J ends were trimmed by 2 bases and 3 bases, with 14 bases remaining between them. The V call is TRBV9, the J call TRBJ1-4, with a tentative D call TRBD1 (6 bases). Sequencing used naive CD8+ T cells from PBMCs. This clonotype was sampled from a man younger than 30 in good health. Some clones in this sample may be carry-over from other donors' samples. CDR3 sequence: CASSVDSGAANEKLFF. The CDR3 nucleotides read TGTGCCAGCAGCGTGGATTCGGGGGCAGCTAATGAAAAACTGTTTTTT. The variable domain in full, with the rest retrieved from reference TRBV9 and TRBJ1-4, is DSGVTQTPKHLITATGQRVTLRCSPRSGDLSVYWYQQSLDQGLQFLIQYYNGEERAKGNILERFSAQQFPDLHSELNLSSLELGDSALYFCASSVDSGAANEKLFFGSGTQLSVL.